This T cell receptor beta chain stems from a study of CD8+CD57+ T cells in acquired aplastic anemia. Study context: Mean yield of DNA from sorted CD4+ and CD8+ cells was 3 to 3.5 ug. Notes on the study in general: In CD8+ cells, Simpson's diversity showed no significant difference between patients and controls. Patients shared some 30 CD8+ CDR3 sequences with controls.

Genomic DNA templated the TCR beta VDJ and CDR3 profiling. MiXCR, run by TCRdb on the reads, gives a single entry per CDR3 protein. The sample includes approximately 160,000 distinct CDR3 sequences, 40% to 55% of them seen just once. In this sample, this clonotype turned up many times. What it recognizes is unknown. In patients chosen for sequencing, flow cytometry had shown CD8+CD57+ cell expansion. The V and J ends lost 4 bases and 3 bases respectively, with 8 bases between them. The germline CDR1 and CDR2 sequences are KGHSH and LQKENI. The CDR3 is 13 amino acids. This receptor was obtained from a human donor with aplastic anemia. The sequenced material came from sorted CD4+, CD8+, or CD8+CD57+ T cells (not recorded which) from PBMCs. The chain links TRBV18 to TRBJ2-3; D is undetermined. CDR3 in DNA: TGTGCCAGCTCACACGACGAGACAGATACGCAGTATTTT. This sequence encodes CASSHDETDTQYF.